The 19 T cell receptor beta chains below all came from one sample that was sequenced in a study of breast tumors, draining lymph nodes, adjacent tissues. Axillary draining lymph nodes of breast cancer patients supplied the node samples. Via MiXCR, TCRdb re-called the multiplex PCR reads, giving one row per CDR3 protein. The sample lists approximately 130,000 distinct CDR3 sequences, approximately 20% occurring once. The sequenced sample consisted of axillary lymph node tissue. The receptor source for this set is a female donor with breast cancer. Some clones in this sample may be carry-over from other donors' samples.

The gene calls are TRBV5-6 and TRBJ2-1; D is ambiguous. The V and J ends lost 1 base and 0 bases respectively, with 14 bases between them. Germline loops: CDR1 SGHDT, CDR2 YYEEEE. This CDR3 has 17 residues. CDR3 amino acids: CASSLRTLSRSYNEQFF. As DNA, the CDR3 is TGTGCCAGCAGCTTGAGGACGCTTAGCCGCTCCTACAATGAGCAGTTCTTC. The variable domain in full, with the rest retrieved from reference TRBV5-6 and TRBJ2-1, is DAGVTQSPTHLIKTRGQQVTLRCSPKSGHDTVSWYQQALGQGPQFIFQYYEEEERQRGNFPDRFSGHQFPNYSSELNVNALLLGDSALYLCASSLRTLSRSYNEQFFGPGTRLTVL.

In its sample, this clonotype was seen many times. This chain uses TRBV5-4 with TRBJ1-2, with D perhaps TRBD1 (6 bases). Germline V gene sequence: CDR1 SGHNT, CDR2 YYREEE (reference sequence). The CDR3 covers 14 residues. The V end was cut by 0 bases, the J end by 5 bases, with 11 bases between. CDR3 in DNA: TGTGCCAGCAGCTTGGGGACAGCTCTTTATGGCTACACCTTC. Encoded protein: CASSLGTALYGYTF.

As regards this clonotype: Since a much larger clone is just one base distant, this may be a read error. The gene calls are TRBV7-3 and TRBJ2-2, with D unclear. Germline assignment: CDR1 SGHTA and CDR2 FQGTGA. The CDR3 sequence is 12 residues long. The CDR3: CASSSLTRELFF. Written as DNA, the CDR3 is TGTGCCAGCAGCTCCCTCACCAGGGAGCTGTTTTTT. The full variable domain, in which reference TRBV7-3 and TRBJ2-2 provide the parts outside the CDR3, is GAGVSQTPSNKVTEKGKYVELRCDPISGHTALYWYRQSLGQGPEFLIYFQGTGAADDSGLPNDRFFAVRPEGSVSTLKIQRTERGDSAVYLCASSSLTRELFFGEGSRLTVL.

This clonotype appeared many times. The V and J genes are TRBV6-1 and TRBJ2-3; either TRBD1 or TRBD2 may fit D (5 bases each). Trimming took 3 bases from V and 1 from J, leaving 8 bases between them. The CDR3 sequence is 14 residues long. CDR1 MNHNS and CDR2 SASEGT come from the germline V gene. CDR3 sequence (DNA): TGTGCCAGCAGTGAGGTGGGGGGCACAGATACGCAGTATTTT. As protein: CASSEVGGTDTQYF.

This clonotype was detected many times. The chain joins TRBV6-5 to TRBJ2-1, with 13 bases lining up with TRBD2. Germline CDR1 MNHEY, CDR2 SVGAGI. V lost 6 bases, J lost 7 bases, and 3 bases stayed unmatched. The CDR3 covers 14 residues. The CDR3 spells CASRVLAGGNEQFF. As DNA, the CDR3 is TGTGCCAGCAGGGTACTAGCGGGAGGGAATGAGCAGTTCTTC.

This clonotype showed up many times. V and J are TRBV2 and TRBJ2-1, with 9 bases lining up with TRBD2. The CDR3 spans 13 residues. Trimming cost V 10 bases and J 4 bases; bases outside gene matches: 5. Per the germline V gene, CDR1 is SNHLY and CDR2 is FYNNEI. Here the CDR3 reads CATRLAEYNEQFF. The CDR3 coding sequence is TGTGCCACCCGACTAGCGGAATACAATGAGCAGTTCTTC. The entire variable domain, with the rest obtained from reference TRBV2 and TRBJ2-1, is as follows: EPEVTQTPSHQVTQMGQEVILRCVPISNHLYFYWYRQILGQKVEFLVSFYNNEISEKSEIFDDQFSVERPDGSNFTLKIRSTKLEDSAMYFCATRLAEYNEQFFGPGTRLTVL.

Ten or more counts support this clonotype. The V and J genes are TRBV4-1 and TRBJ1-5; D may be TRBD1 (6 bases). Germline V CDR1 and CDR2: MGHRA, YSYEKL. Trimming took 8 bases from V and 6 from J, leaving 14 bases between them. This CDR3 is 13 amino acids long. CDR3 protein: CASARGGTQPQHF. The CDR3 bases are TGCGCCAGCGCCCGGGGGGGCACTCAGCCCCAGCATTTT.

As to this clonotype: Being one base from a much bigger clone, this may be a read error. The chain is built from TRBV11-2 and TRBJ2-5; 12 bases align to TRBD2. Per germline, CDR1 SGHAT and CDR2 FQNNGV. The CDR3 sequence is 16 residues long. The CDR3 nucleotides read TGTGCCGGCAGCTTAACCGGGACTAGCGGGTTGCAGACCCAGTACTTC. This encodes CAGSLTGTSGLQTQYF.

This clonotype was detected many times. J is TRBJ1-3 and V is TRBV12-3 or TRBV12-4; D might be TRBD1 (5 bases). The CDR3 loop spans 16 amino acids. The V end lost 1 base, the J end lost 4 bases, and 14 bases lay between the germline ends. Written as DNA, the CDR3 is TGTGCCAGCAGTTTAGTCAGCGGGGCTTTAGGAAACACCATATATTTT. It specifies CASSLVSGALGNTIYF.

Comment on this clonotype: This may arise from a read error, as a much more abundant clone is one base away. The chain carries TRBV3-1 and TRBJ2-7; possibly TRBD2 for D (5 bases). Germline assignment: CDR1 LGHDT and CDR2 YNNKEL (reference sequence). The CDR3 totals 16 residues. CDR3 loop: CASSRYILAGDYERYF. DNA of the CDR3: TGTGCCAGCAGCCGTTACATCCTTGCGGGTGACTACGAGCGGTACTTC.

Comments on this clonotype: Germline is not matched at one junction end, which may reflect a read error. The chain has TRBV19 and TRBJ2-7; 7 positions match TRBD2. This CDR3 is 14 amino acids long. Germline V gene lookup returns CDR1 LNHDA and CDR2 SQIVND (reference sequence). CDR3 amino acids: CASSAGTNSYEQCF. DNA for the CDR3: TGTGCCAGTAGTGCCGGGACTAACTCCTACGAGCAGTGCTTC.

J is TRBJ1-5 and V is TRBV7-8; a weak D match, TRBD1 (5 bases). The CDR3 covers 13 residues. Germline lookup yields CDR1 SGHVS and CDR2 FQNEAQ. V was clipped by 0 bases and J by 5 bases, with 5 bases between them. The DNA of the CDR3 is TGTGCCAGCAGCTTAGCGGGACATCAGCCCCAGCATTTT. Its translation is CASSLAGHQPQHF.

Comment on this clonotype: A read error is possible here, since a much larger clone lies one base away. This chain links TRBV7-2 with TRBJ2-1; 9 positions agree with TRBD2. This CDR3 has 14 amino acids. Germline CDR1 reads SGHTA; CDR2 reads FQGNSA. DNA for the CDR3: TGTGCCAGCGGCTTACGCGGGAGGGCCAATGAGCAGTTCTTC. Amino acid sequence: CASGLRGRANEQFF.

This clonotype was found many times. The J gene is TRBJ2-1, the V gene TRBV29-1; 10 positions match TRBD2. CDR1 SQVTM and CDR2 ANQGSEA come from the germline V gene. The V gene end was trimmed by 5 bases and the J gene end by 8 bases; junction bases not matched to a gene: 18. The CDR3 has 17 residues. The CDR3 bases are TGCAGCGTTTACAGCTTCGGGGTAGCGGGAGGACGCCATGAGCAGTTCTTC. Translating gives CSVYSFGVAGGRHEQFF.

This clonotype was recorded at least ten times. The rearrangement links TRBV5-1 to TRBJ2-7; no firm D call. Germline V gene data show CDR1 as SGHRS and CDR2 as YFSETQ. This CDR3 is 15 amino acids long. V was cut by 0 bases and J by 0 bases, with 10 bases left in between. Written as DNA, the CDR3 is TGCGCCAGCAGCTTGGGGGTGGCTAGCTCCTACGAGCAGTACTTC. This translates into CASSLGVASSYEQYF.

This clonotype was detected only once. A much larger clone sits a single nucleotide away, making a read error possible. The rearrangement links TRBV29-1 to TRBJ2-1, with 9 nucleotides matching TRBD1. This CDR3 comprises 13 residues. The V gene's germline CDR1 is SQVTM and CDR2 ANQGSEA. The CDR3 DNA follows: TGCGGCGTAGAGCCGGGACAGGGTAATGAGCAGTTCTTC. Translating it yields CGVEPGQGNEQFF.

Concerning this clonotype itself: One end of the junction does not line up with germline, which may come from a read error. Written as DNA, the CDR3 is TGTGCCAGCAGTCGACGGAGCGGGAGGGCCACAAACATTCAGTACTTC. It translates to CASSRRSGRATNIQYF. This chain uses TRBV6-5 with TRBJ2-4, with TRBD2 matching 10 bases. The CDR3 is 16 residues long. Germline CDR1 MNHEY, CDR2 SVGAGI.

Of note for this clonotype: This may be a read error, as it is one base from a much larger clone. The J gene is TRBJ1-5, the V gene TRBV4-1; 7 nucleotides line up with TRBD1. The CDR3 is 15 amino acids. Germline loops: CDR1 MGHRA, CDR2 YSYEKL. The CDR3 nucleotides read TGCGCCGGCAGCCAAGGGGAGGGACAGAATCAGCCCCAGCATTTT. Encoded protein: CAGSQGEGQNQPQHF.

The sample holds many counts of this clonotype. The chain is built from TRBV7-2 and TRBJ1-5; TRBD1 aligns across 7 bases. V lost 5 bases, J lost 3 bases, and 7 bases stayed unmatched. The CDR3 is made up of 15 amino acids. Germline V gives CDR1 SGHTA, CDR2 FQGNSA. The CDR3 loop reads CASSAGTVANQPQHF. CDR3 in DNA: TGTGCCAGCAGCGCCGGGACAGTAGCCAATCAGCCCCAGCATTTT.